The present entry profiles one TCR beta chain with its context. This record belongs to a study of identical twins. The V gene's germline CDR1 is LNHDA and CDR2 SQIVND (reference sequence). This CDR3 has 15 residues. With V trimmed by 5 bases and J by 3 bases, 7 bases remained unmatched. Each cDNA held unique molecular identifiers, and template switching gave it a universal primer site. TCRdb redid the calling of the 5' RACE reads with MiXCR, one entry per CDR3 protein. Altogether approximately 590,000 distinct CDR3 sequences are present, around a tenth being singletons, with the ten largest covering approximately 3%. The same sample was also studied in work on yellow fever vaccine responses in identical twins.

The chain joins TRBV19 to TRBJ2-1; TRBD2 matches at 7 bases. The source material was PBMCs. The TCR was taken from a woman between 18 and 30 years old in good health. CDR3 nucleotides: TGTGCCAGTAGTCCCGGACTAGTCTTCTACAATGAGCAGTTCTTC. Its protein product is CASSPGLVFYNEQFF.